Described below is a single TCR beta chain sequence and its context. The antigen remains undetermined. The CDR3 is made up of 14 amino acids. The junction had 0 bases not matched to a gene; V was cut back by 4 bases and J by 3 bases. Germline CDR1 SEHNR, CDR2 FQNEAQ (reference sequence). This table comes from immunoSEQ multiplex PCR, and its TCRdb copy is limited to in-frame clones, with some not included. The repertoire includes some 250,000 clones, about four fifths of them detected once, and around 0.64% sits in the top ten. These data belong to a study of Tregs in tolerant kidney transplant recipients. Study-wide results and limits: Findings come from small patient numbers and require larger validation. Biological reproducibility was not directly addressed in this study. Expanding Tregs on activated donor B cells appeared to best identify donor-specific TCRbeta clones.

CD4+CD25+CD127- Tregs, CD4+CD25- non-Tregs, CD4 and CD8 cells were sorted. J is TRBJ1-3 and V is TRBV7-9; 10 positions match TRBD1. The sequencing sample was made of CD4+ T cells from blood. The receptor comes from a human donor in good health. The CDR3 DNA reads TGTGCCAGCAGCTGGACAGGGGGTGGAAACACCATATATTTT. Translated: CASSWTGGGNTIYF.